This T cell receptor beta chain appears in the sequencing data of a study of neurological immune-mediated disorders. Study-level results: Across subjects, no CDR3 amino acid sequence appeared in expanded clones of more than one subject, a finding that suggested private repertoires in all groups.

Unsorted libraries were generated from 2 million PBMCs. These cells had been stored in RNAlater at -80 C. This clonotype was seen repeatedly, ten times or more. Its matching antigen is unknown. The method for making cDNA was 5'RACE, and it used 10-nucleotide random UMIs. A single run covered 15-18 subjects with over 160 million TCR-beta sequences. Via MiXCR, TCRdb re-called the 5' RACE reads, giving one row per CDR3 protein. Of 50,000 or so distinct CDR3 sequences in the sample, around a sixth were seen once. Sequenced sample: PBMCs. The clonotype comes from a man aged 60 to 75 in good health.

The DNA of the CDR3 is TGCAGCGTTGAAGATGGGGACAGGGACTACAATGAGCAGTTCTTC. Translation gives CSVEDGDRDYNEQFF. The chain joins TRBV29-1 to TRBJ2-1, with 9 bases fitting TRBD1. Germline trimming cut 0 bases from V and 3 bases from J; bases unmatched to any gene: 3. The germline V gene has CDR1 SQVTM and CDR2 ANQGSEA. This CDR3 region has 15 residues.